Described below is a single TCR beta chain sequence and its context. What it binds is unknown. The table came from immunoSEQ multiplex PCR; TCRdb's copy has only in-frame clones and leaves some out. The sample records about 68,000 clones, about four fifths being singletons. This entry is derived from a study of a mutant IDH1 vaccine in newly diagnosed glioma. Study-wide background: Investigators started vaccination 4-6 weeks after radiotherapy alone, or with temozolomide cycles. It was radiotherapy, temozolomide, or both that patients received previously, with most receiving both.

Germline lookup yields CDR1 LGHNA and CDR2 YSLEER. Trimming took off 1 base at V and 4 bases at J, with 13 bases between the two ends. CDR3 length: 15 residues. Documented time point: week 35, safety follow-up. Every single dose of the vaccine, 300 ug of mutant IDH1 20-mer peptide, came with topical imiquimod. Vaccination of patients was performed eight times, in weeks 1, 3, 5, 7, 11, 15, 19 and 23. The clonotype originates from a man aged 18 to 29 with glioma. The source material was PBMCs, sampled from a glioma patient whose treatment included an IDH1 peptide vaccine. The chain has TRBV4-3 and TRBJ1-2; D is possibly TRBD1 (6 bases). CDR3 residues: CASSQGAGDPYGYTF. CDR3 bases: TGCGCCAGCAGCCAAGGTGCAGGGGACCCCTATGGCTACACCTTC.